These 13 T cell receptor beta chains were sequenced from one sample in a study of cytomegalovirus exposure and HLA in healthy donors (dated by TCRdb to the late 2010s). Library creation used the immunoSEQ multiplex PCR assay. For the multiplex PCR, a mixture combining 60 forward primers for TCR Vbeta segments and 13 reverse primers for TCR Jbeta segments was used. The source is immuneACCESS, and TCRdb retained only in-frame sequences with V and J called. Part of the clones is not carried over; for the studies checked, unresolved V genes explain less than half of this, and the remainder is unexplained. In this sample the table shows over 150,000 clones, around 88% of which occur a single time. The ten largest clones capture 0.75% to 0.95% of the sample. Sequenced material: PBMCs. Receptors originate from a woman aged 25 to 39 in good health and CMV-seronegative.

The gene calls are TRBV29-1 and TRBJ1-1; D unresolved. V dropped 4 bases and J dropped 1 base, with 7 bases sitting between them. In germline, CDR1 is SQVTM, CDR2 ANQGSEA. This CDR3 has 12 residues. The CDR3 DNA sequence: TGCAGCGTTGGGAGCACGAACACTGAAGCTTTCTTT. Amino acids: CSVGSTNTEAFF. Combining the CDR3 with reference TRBV29-1 and TRBJ1-1 gives the whole variable domain SAVISQKPSRDICQRGTSLTIQCQVDSQVTMMFWYRQQPGQSLTLIATANQGSEATYESGFVIDKFPISRPNLTFSTLTVSNMSPEDSSIYLCSVGSTNTEAFFGQGTRLTVV.

As to this clone: At one of its ends the junction is not consistent with the germline gene, which may arise from a read error. Other DNA sequences of this sample code for an identical CDR3. The chain combines TRBV6-1 with TRBJ1-6, with TRBD1 matching over 8 bases. There are 14 residues in the CDR3. CDR1 is MNHNS and CDR2 is SASEGT in the germline V gene. The CDR3 DNA reads as TGTGCCAGCCGGACAGGGAACTATAATTCGCCCCTCCACTTT. Translating it yields CASRTGNYNSPLHF.

The rearrangement uses TRBV7-9 and TRBJ2-6; tentative D call: TRBD2 (5 bases). The CDR3 consists of 16 residues. Trimming left V 2 bases short and J 0 bases short, with 8 bases between. CDR1 and CDR2 (germline): SEHNR, FQNEAQ (reference sequence). The CDR3 region is CASSLIGVSGANVLTF. The CDR3 DNA sequence: TGTGCCAGCAGCTTAATCGGGGTCTCTGGGGCCAACGTCCTGACTTTC.

The rearrangement joins TRBV7-2 to TRBJ2-2, with TRBD1 matching 9 bases. The junction had 9 bases not matched to a gene; V was cut back by 0 bases and J by 4 bases. The CDR3 runs to 18 residues. Looked up from germline, CDR1 is SGHTA and CDR2 is FQGNSA. CDR3 residues: CASSLAGTGQGITGELFF. CDR3 coding DNA: TGTGCCAGCAGCTTAGCGGGTACGGGACAGGGAATCACCGGGGAGCTGTTTTTT.

This clone occurred once. The CDR3 reads CATRAGRHADTQYF. The CDR3 nucleotides are TGTGCCACCAGAGCCGGGAGGCATGCAGATACGCAGTATTTT. The chain couples TRBV6-5 to TRBJ2-3; TRBD2 matches at 7 bases. This CDR3 has 14 amino acids. Germline CDR1 and CDR2: MNHEY and SVGAGI. V trimming: 10 bases; J trimming: 4 bases; junction bases outside the gene matches: 11.

The chain recombines TRBV5-4 with TRBJ2-5; possible D gene TRBD2, 6 bases. In germline, CDR1 is SGHNT, CDR2 YYREEE (reference sequence). This CDR3 has 14 amino acids. V lost 0 bases and J 5 bases, leaving 11 bases between the germline ends. The CDR3 DNA is TGTGCCAGCAGCTTGGAGGCGGGGAGCGAGACCCAGTACTTC. It yields the protein CASSLEAGSETQYF.

The chain combines TRBV5-1 with TRBJ2-6; the match to TRBD2 covers 8 bases. The CDR3 extends over 16 amino acids. Per the germline V gene, CDR1 is SGHRS and CDR2 is YFSETQ. The V and J ends lost 7 bases and 4 bases, in that order; junction bases with no gene match: 10. Here the CDR3 DNA reads TGCGCCAGCGCCCGGGTCGGGGGGGCCGGGGCCAACGTCCTGACTTTC. Amino acids: CASARVGGAGANVLTF.

The chain links TRBV19 to TRBJ1-2; D perhaps matches TRBD1 (5 bases). The CDR3 covers 13 residues. Per the germline V gene, CDR1 is LNHDA and CDR2 is SQIVND (reference sequence). V gave up 4 bases and J gave up 4 bases, with 10 bases separating them. The CDR3 DNA follows: TGTGCCAGTAGTAGGGGCCCAGTCTATGGCTACACCTTC. The encoded protein is CASSRGPVYGYTF.

The V gene is TRBV4-1, the J gene TRBJ2-5; 13 bases fit TRBD2. The CDR3 extends over 17 amino acids. The V gene end was trimmed by 4 bases and the J gene end by 4 bases; junction bases not matched to a gene: 9. Germline loops: CDR1 MGHRA, CDR2 YSYEKL. The CDR3 is CASSPGLAGVLLETQYF. The CDR3 DNA follows: TGCGCCAGCAGCCCTGGACTAGCGGGAGTACTCCTAGAGACCCAGTACTTC.

The gene calls are TRBV6-5 and TRBJ2-1; 8 nucleotides match TRBD1. V lost 4 bases and J lost 7; bases outside the gene matches: 9. This CDR3 is 15 amino acids long. From germline, CDR1 is MNHEY and CDR2 SVGAGI. CDR3 bases: TGTGCCAGCAGTTTCGTGGGACAGGCTCGGAATGAGCAGTTCTTC. Translation gives CASSFVGQARNEQFF.

This chain links TRBV19 with TRBJ1-2; D remains unclear. Germline V lookup: CDR1 LNHDA, CDR2 SQIVND (reference sequence). This CDR3 spans 11 amino acids. V was cut by 9 bases and J by 5 bases, with 10 bases left in between. The chain's CDR3 is CASSQRYGYTF. The DNA of the CDR3 is TGTGCCAGCTCGCAGCGGTATGGCTACACCTTC.

The chain has TRBV7-7 and TRBJ2-1, with D unresolved. V lost 5 bases and J lost 2, with 13 bases in between. CDR1 and CDR2 from the germline V gene are SSHAT and FNYEAQ (reference sequence). This CDR3 comprises 15 residues. CDR3 nucleotides: TGTGCCAGCAGCCTCACCTCACACACCTACAATGAGCAGTTCTTC. Amino acid sequence: CASSLTSHTYNEQFF.

CDR3 coding DNA: TGTGCCAGCAAAGGGGGGGGTCAAGAGACCCAGTACTTC. Protein sequence: CASKGGGQETQYF. The chain has TRBV28 and TRBJ2-5, with D possibly matching TRBD2 (7 bases). The CDR3 extends over 13 amino acids. Germline V gene data show CDR1 as MDHEN and CDR2 as SYDVKM. The V and J ends lost 7 bases and 2 bases respectively, with 11 bases between them.